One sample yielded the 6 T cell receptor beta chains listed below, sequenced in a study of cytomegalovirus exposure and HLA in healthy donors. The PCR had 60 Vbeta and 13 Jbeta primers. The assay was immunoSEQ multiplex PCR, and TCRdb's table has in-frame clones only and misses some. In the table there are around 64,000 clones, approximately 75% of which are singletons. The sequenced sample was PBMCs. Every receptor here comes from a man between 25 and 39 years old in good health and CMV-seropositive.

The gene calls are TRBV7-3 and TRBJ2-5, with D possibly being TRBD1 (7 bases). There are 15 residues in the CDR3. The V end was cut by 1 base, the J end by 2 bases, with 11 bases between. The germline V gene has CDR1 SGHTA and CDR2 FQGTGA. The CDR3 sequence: CASSLSGTVQETQYF. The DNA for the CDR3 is TGTGCCAGCAGCTTAAGCGGGACAGTACAAGAGACCCAGTACTTC.

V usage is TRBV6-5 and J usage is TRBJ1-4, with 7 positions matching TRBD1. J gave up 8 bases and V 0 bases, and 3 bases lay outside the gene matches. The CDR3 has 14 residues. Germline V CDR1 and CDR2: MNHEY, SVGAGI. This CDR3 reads CASSYSGQMEKLFF. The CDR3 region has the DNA TGTGCCAGCAGTTACTCGGGACAGATGGAAAAACTGTTTTTT.

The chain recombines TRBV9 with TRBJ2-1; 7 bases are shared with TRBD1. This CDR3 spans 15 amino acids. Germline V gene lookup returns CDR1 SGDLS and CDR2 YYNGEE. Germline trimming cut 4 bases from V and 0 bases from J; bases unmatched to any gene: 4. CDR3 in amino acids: CASSSQGSSYNEQFF. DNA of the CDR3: TGTGCCAGCAGCTCACAGGGGAGCTCCTACAATGAGCAGTTCTTC.

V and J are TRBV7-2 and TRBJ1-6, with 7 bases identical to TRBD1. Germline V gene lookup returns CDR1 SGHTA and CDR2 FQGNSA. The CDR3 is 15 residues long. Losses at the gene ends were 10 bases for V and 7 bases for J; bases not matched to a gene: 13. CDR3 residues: CATGPDRVENSPLHF. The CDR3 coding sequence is TGTGCCACGGGGCCTGACAGGGTTGAGAATTCACCCCTCCACTTT. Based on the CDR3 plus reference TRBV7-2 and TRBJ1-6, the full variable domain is GAGVSQSPSNKVTEKGKDVELRCDPISGHTALYWYRQSLGQGLEFLIYFQGNSAPDKSGLPSDRFSAERTGGSVSTLTIQRTQQEDSAVYLCATGPDRVENSPLHFGNGTRLTVT.

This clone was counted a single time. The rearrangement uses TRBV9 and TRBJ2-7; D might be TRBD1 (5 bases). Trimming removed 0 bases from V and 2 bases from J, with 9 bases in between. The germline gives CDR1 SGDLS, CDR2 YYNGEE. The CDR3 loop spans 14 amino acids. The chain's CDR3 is CASSVGAGPYEQYF. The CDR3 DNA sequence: TGTGCCAGCAGCGTAGGGGCAGGGCCCTACGAGCAGTACTTC.

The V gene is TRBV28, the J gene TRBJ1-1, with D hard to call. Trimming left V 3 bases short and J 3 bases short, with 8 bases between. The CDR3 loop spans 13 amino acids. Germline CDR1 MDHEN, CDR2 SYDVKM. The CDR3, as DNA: TGTGCCAGCAGTTTCCCCGGGGACACTGAAGCTTTCTTT. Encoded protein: CASSFPGDTEAFF.